This T cell receptor beta chain was observed in a study of T cell repertoires in ileal Crohn's disease. Remarks on this clone: Antigen unknown.

Each sample's TCRB immunosequencing used about 500 nanograms of biopsy DNA. Here immunoSEQ multiplex PCR was the method, and the copy in TCRdb shows in-frame clones only, minus some. The sample lists roughly 8,200 clones; 60% to 85% were seen once. Study results and limitations: Endoscopic recurrence occurred in every patient whose clonality exceeded 26.8%. Active smokers at surgery had more clonal expansions than non-smokers. Mucosal expansions were suggested to be mainly CD8 T cells.

The CDR3 has 14 amino acids. Per germline, CDR1 MGHRA and CDR2 YSYEKL. Deletions cut 0 bases from V and 11 bases from J, with 14 bases between. The rearrangement uses TRBV4-1 and TRBJ1-5; the D gene is possibly TRBD1 (5 bases). The TCR sequence derives from an adult with Crohn's disease. Sequences were obtained from ileal tissue. CDR3 in DNA: TGCGCCAGCAGCCAAGAGGAACAGGCCTCGTCCCAGCATTTT. It specifies CASSQEEQASSQHF.